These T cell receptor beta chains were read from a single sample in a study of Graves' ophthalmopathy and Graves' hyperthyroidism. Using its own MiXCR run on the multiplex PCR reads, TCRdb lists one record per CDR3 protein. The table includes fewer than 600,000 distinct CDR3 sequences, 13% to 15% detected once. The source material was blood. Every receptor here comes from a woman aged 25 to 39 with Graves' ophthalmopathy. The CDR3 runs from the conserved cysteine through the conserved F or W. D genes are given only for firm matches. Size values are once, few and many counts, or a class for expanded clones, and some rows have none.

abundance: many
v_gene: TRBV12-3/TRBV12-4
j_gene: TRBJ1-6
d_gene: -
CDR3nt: TGTGCCAGCAGTCCAGGGTGGGATAATTCACCCCTCCACTTT
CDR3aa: CASSPGWDNSPLHF

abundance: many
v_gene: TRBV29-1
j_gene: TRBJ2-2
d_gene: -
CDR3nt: TGCAGCGTTTCCCAACCGGGACTCATAAACACCGGGGAGCTGTTTTTT
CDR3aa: CSVSQPGLINTGELFF

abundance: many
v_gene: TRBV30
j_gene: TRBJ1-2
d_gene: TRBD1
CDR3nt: TGTGCCTGGAGAGTGACAGGGTCCTATGGCTACACCTTC
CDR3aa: CAWRVTGSYGYTF

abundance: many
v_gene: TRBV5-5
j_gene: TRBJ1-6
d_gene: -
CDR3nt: TGTGCCAGCAGCTGGTTGGGCAGCTTCAATTCACCCCTCCACTTT
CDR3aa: CASSWLGSFNSPLHF

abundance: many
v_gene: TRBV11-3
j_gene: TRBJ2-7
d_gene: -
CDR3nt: TGTGCCAGCAGCTTAAAAGACGAGCAGTACTTC
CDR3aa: CASSLKDEQYF

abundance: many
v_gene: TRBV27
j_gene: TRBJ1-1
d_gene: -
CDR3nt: TGTGCCAGTTCAGGAGGAGGGCGGGTCCGATGGGAAGCTTTCTTT
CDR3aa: CASSGGGRVRWEAFF

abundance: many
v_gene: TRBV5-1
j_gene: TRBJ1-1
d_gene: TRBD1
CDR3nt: TGCGCCAGCAGCTGGGCAGGGGGAATCTCCCAACTCTTCGCTGAAGCTTTCTTT
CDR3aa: CASSWAGGISQLFAEAFF

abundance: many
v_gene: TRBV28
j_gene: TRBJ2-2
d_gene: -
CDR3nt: TGTGCCAGCAGTTTATTTACGGGGGCCGGGGAGCTGTTTTTT
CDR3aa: CASSLFTGAGELFF

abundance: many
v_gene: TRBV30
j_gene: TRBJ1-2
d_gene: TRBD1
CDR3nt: TGTGCCTGGAGCGGACAGGGTTTAAGAGGTGGCTACACCTTC
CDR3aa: CAWSGQGLRGGYTF

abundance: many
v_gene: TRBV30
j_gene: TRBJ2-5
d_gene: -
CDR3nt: TGTGCCTGGGGCGGGCGGCGGCGTGAGACCCAGTACTTC
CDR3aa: CAWGGRRRETQYF

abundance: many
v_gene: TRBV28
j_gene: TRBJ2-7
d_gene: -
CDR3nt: TGTGCCAGCAGTCCCACTGCCCCCGGGACGGCCTATGACGAGCAGTACTTC
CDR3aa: CASSPTAPGTAYDEQYF

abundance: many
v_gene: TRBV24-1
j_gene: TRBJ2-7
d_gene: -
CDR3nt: TGTGCCACCAAGGGAGGAACAGGGTCCTACGAGCAGTACTTC
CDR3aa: CATKGGTGSYEQYF

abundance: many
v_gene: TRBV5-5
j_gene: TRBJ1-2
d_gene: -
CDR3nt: TGTGCCAGCAGCTTGGGATCCAGCCTAATCTATGGCTACACCTTC
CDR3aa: CASSLGSSLIYGYTF

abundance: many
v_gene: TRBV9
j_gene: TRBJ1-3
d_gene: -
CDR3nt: TGTGCCAGCAGAGGACAGTCTGGAAACACCATATATTTT
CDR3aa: CASRGQSGNTIYF

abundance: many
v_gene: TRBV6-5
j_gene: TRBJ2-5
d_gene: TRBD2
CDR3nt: TGTGCCAGCAGTTACGGGGTCACCGCGGGAGGGTTCCAAGAGACCCAGTACTTC
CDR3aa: CASSYGVTAGGFQETQYF

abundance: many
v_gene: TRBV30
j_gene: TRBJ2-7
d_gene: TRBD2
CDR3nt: TGTGCCTGGAGTATCGTAACTAGCGCCCACGAGCAGTACTTC
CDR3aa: CAWSIVTSAHEQYF

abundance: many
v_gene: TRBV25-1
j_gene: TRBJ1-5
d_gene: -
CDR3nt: TGTGCCAGCAGTGAGGGGGCTATTAGCAATCAGCCCCAGCATTTT
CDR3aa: CASSEGAISNQPQHF

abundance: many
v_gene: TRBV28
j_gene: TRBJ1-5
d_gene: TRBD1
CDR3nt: TGTGCCAGCAGTAACAGTCAAGGGACAGTTTATAGCAATCAGCCCCAGCATTTT
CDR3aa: CASSNSQGTVYSNQPQHF

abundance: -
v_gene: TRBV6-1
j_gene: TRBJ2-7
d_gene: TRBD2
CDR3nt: TGTGCCAGCGGTCAACAGCGGGGGGACCTAATCTACGAGCAGTACTTC
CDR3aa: CASGQQRGDLIYEQYF

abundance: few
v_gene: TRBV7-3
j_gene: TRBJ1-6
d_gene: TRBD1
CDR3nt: TGTGCCAGCAGCCCCCTAGGACAGGGGACTGGGGCGACCCTCCACTTT
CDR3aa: CASSPLGQGTGATLHF

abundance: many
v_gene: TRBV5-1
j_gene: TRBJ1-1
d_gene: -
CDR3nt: TGCGCCAGCAGCTTCGGATCGATGCTGAACACTGAAGCTTTCTTT
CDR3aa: CASSFGSMLNTEAFF

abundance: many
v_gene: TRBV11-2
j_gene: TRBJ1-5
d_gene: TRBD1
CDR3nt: TGTGCCAGCAGCCACGGACAGGGAGGTCAGCCCCAGCATTTT
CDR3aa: CASSHGQGGQPQHF

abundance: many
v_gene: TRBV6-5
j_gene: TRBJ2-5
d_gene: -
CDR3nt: TGTGCCAGCGCAGAAAGGCGGCCACAAGAGACCCAGTACTTC
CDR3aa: CASAERRPQETQYF

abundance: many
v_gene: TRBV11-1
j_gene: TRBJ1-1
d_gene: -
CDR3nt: TGTGCCAGCCGGGTGGGGTTTCACACTGAAGCTTTCTTT
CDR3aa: CASRVGFHTEAFF

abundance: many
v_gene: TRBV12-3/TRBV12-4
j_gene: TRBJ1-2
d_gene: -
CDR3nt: TGTGCCAGCACCAACGATGGGGGGAGCTATGGCTACACCTTC
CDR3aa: CASTNDGGSYGYTF

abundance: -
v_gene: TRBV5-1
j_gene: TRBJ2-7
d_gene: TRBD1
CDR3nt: TGCGCCAGCAGACCACGTACCGGGACAGGGGAGCAGTACTTC
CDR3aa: CASRPRTGTGEQYF

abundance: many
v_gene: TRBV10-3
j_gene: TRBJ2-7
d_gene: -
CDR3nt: TGTGCCATCAGTGAGTCCCATCCGGGTGTCTACGAGCAGTACTTC
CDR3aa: CAISESHPGVYEQYF

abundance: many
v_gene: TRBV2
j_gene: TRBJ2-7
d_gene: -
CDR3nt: TGTGCCAGCAGCCCAGAAGGGGGGCTGCGCTACGAGCAGTACTTC
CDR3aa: CASSPEGGLRYEQYF

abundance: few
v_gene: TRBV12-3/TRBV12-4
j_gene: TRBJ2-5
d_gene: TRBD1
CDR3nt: TGTGCCAGCAGTTGGACAGGGGGCGAGGGGACCCAGTACTTC
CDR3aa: CASSWTGGEGTQYF

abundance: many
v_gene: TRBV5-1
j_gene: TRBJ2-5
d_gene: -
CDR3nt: TGCGCCAGCAGCTGGGGTTCCGGGTCCTTCAACCAAGAGACCCAGTACTTC
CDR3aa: CASSWGSGSFNQETQYF

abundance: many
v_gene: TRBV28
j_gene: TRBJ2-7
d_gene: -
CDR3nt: TGTGCCAGCAGTTCTACTAGCAAGCCCTCCTACGAGCAGTACTTC
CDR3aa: CASSSTSKPSYEQYF

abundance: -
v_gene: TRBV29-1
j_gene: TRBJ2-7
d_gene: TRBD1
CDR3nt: TGCAGCGTTACATTGACAGGGAGCTCCTACGAGCAGTACTTC
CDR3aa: CSVTLTGSSYEQYF

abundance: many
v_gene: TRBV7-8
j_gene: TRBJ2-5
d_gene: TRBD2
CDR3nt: TGTGCCAGCAGCTTAGAATTGGGGGGGAGGGAGACCCAGTACTTC
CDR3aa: CASSLELGGRETQYF

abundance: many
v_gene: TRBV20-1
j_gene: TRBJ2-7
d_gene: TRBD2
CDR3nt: TGCAGTGCTAGGGGGCTAGCGGGGGGGCCGTACGAGCAGTACTTC
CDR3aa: CSARGLAGGPYEQYF

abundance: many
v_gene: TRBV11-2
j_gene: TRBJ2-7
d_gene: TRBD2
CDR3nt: TGTGCCAGCAGCTTATCACTAGCGGGAGACGAGCAGTACTTC
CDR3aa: CASSLSLAGDEQYF

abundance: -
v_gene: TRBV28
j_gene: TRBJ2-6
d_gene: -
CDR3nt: TGTGCCAGCAGTTACCCTCCGGGAGTGGATGGGGCCAACGTCCTGACTTTC
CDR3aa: CASSYPPGVDGANVLTF

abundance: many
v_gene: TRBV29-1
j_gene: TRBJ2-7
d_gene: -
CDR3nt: TGCAGCGGGACCGACAGGTCGAGGCCCTACGAGCAGTACTTC
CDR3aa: CSGTDRSRPYEQYF

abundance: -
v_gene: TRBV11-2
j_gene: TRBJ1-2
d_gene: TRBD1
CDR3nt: TGTGCCAGCAGCCACGGACAGGGTGGCTATGGCTACACCTTC
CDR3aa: CASSHGQGGYGYTF

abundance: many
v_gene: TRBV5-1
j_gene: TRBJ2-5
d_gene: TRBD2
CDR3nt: TGCGCCAGCAGCTTAAGCGGGAGCCGGCAAGAGACCCAGTACTTC
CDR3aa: CASSLSGSRQETQYF

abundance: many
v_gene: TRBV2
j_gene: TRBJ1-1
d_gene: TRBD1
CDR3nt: TGTGCCAGCAGCCAACAGGGGTGGAACACTGAAGCTTTCTTT
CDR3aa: CASSQQGWNTEAFF

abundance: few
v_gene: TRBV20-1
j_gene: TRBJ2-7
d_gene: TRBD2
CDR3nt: TGCAGTGCTAGAGAACGGCAGCGGGAGGGCAACGAGCAGTACTTC
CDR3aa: CSARERQREGNEQYF

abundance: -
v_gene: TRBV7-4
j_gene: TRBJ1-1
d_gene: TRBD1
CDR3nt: TGTGCCAGCAGCTTAGATGCAGGGGGTTGGACTGAAGCTTTCTTT
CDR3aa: CASSLDAGGWTEAFF

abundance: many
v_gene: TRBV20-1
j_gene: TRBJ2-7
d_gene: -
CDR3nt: TGCAGTGCTAGAGAGCTACTAGCATCCCCCGAGCAGTACTTC
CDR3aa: CSARELLASPEQYF